A selection of T cell receptor beta chains follows, all from one sample in a study of Graves' ophthalmopathy and Graves' hyperthyroidism. TCRdb passed the multiplex PCR reads through MiXCR, listing each CDR3 protein once. Of more than 550,000 distinct CDR3 sequences listed, over 40% are singletons. Sequencing input: peripheral blood. The receptors were sampled from an adult man with Graves' ophthalmopathy. Each CDR3 is given with its conserved first and last residue. A D gene is named only where the DNA matches it firmly. Some rows have no size entry. The others give once, few or many, or a class for an expanded clone.

>TRBD1|few|TRBJ1-1|TRBV10-3
TGTGCCAGCAGTGAAGGACAGGGGGGATGGACGGGGATGAACACTGAAGCTTTCTTT
CASSEGQGGWTGMNTEAFF
>TRBD1|-|TRBJ1-5|TRBV10-2
TGCGCCAGCAGCGCGGACAGGGAGGAACAGCCCCAGCATTTT
CASSADREEQPQHF
>-|-|TRBJ1-2|TRBV15
TGTGCCACCAGCAGAGGGGGCGATGGTTATGGCTACACCTTC
CATSRGGDGYGYTF
>-|once|TRBJ2-7|TRBV19
TGTGCCAGTAGTATAGACCGGGACACCCCAGCCTACGAGCAGTACTTC
CASSIDRDTPAYEQYF
>TRBD2|-|TRBJ2-5|TRBV10-3
TGTGCCATACAAACGACTAGCGGAGAGACCCAGTACTTC
CAIQTTSGETQYF
>-|-|TRBJ1-2|TRBV19
TGTGCCAGTAGTCACGCGACGGCTTATGGCTACACCTTC
CASSHATAYGYTF
>-|many|TRBJ1-3|TRBV10-3
TGTGCCATCAGTGAGAACCCGCCCCGCGGAGTGGGAAACACCATATATTTT
CAISENPPRGVGNTIYF
>-|-|TRBJ1-1|TRBV10-3
TGTGCCATCAGGGAGAGGGGAGCGGACACTGAAGCTTTCTTT
CAIRERGADTEAFF
>-|few|TRBJ1-3|TRBV20-1
TGCAGTGCTAGAATGGTGGACTCTGGAAACACCATATATTTT
CSARMVDSGNTIYF
>TRBD2|many|TRBJ2-7|TRBV9
TGTGCCAGCAGCCCCCGTCCCGGGCGGGAGCCGTACGAGCAGTACTTC
CASSPRPGREPYEQYF
>TRBD1|-|TRBJ2-7|TRBV11-2
TGTGCCAGCAGCTTATTAGGGACAGGGTACAACGAGCAGTACTTC
CASSLLGTGYNEQYF
>TRBD1|-|TRBJ1-1|TRBV5-8
TGTGCCAGCAGGGGGACAGGGGTAGGCGCTTTCTTT
CASRGTGVGAFF
>TRBD1|many|TRBJ2-7|TRBV6-5
TGTGCCAGCAGTTACCGCGGGACAGGGGCCTACGAGCAGTACTTC
CASSYRGTGAYEQYF
>-|few|TRBJ1-2|TRBV12-3/TRBV12-4
TGTGCCAGCAGTTCGAGTTATAACTATGGCTACACCTTC
CASSSSYNYGYTF
>TRBD1|-|TRBJ1-5|TRBV4-3
TGCGCCAGCAGCCAAGACAGGGACAGGGTCAATCAGCCCCAGCATTTT
CASSQDRDRVNQPQHF
>TRBD1|-|TRBJ1-2|TRBV20-1
TGCAGTGCTCACAGGGGGACGGACGCCGCGGGCTACACCTTC
CSAHRGTDAAGYTF
>-|many|TRBJ1-2|TRBV9
TGTGCCAGCAGCGGAGGGGATGGCTACACCTTC
CASSGGDGYTF
>-|-|TRBJ2-7|TRBV20-1
TGCAGTGCTAGAGCGGACCAATACGAGCAGTACTTC
CSARADQYEQYF
>TRBD1|-|TRBJ1-2|TRBV25-1
TGTGCCAGCAGCCCCTATCCGGGACAGGGCTATGGCTACACCTTC
CASSPYPGQGYGYTF
>-|many|TRBJ1-5|TRBV19
TGTGCCAGTAGTGGTACGGGGGATGGTCAGCCCCAGCATTTT
CASSGTGDGQPQHF
>TRBD1|-|TRBJ2-2|TRBV10-3
TGTGCCAGCAAGGGGACAGGGGGTACCGCCGGGGAGCTGTTTTTT
CASKGTGGTAGELFF
>-|many|TRBJ1-2|TRBV9
TGTGCCAGCAGCGTAGATGCCCGGGACATTACCTATGGCTACACCTTC
CASSVDARDITYGYTF
>-|-|TRBJ1-5|TRBV9
TGTGCCAGCAGCGCCGGGATCCAAAATCAGCCCCAGCATTTT
CASSAGIQNQPQHF
>TRBD1|-|TRBJ1-2|TRBV7-2
TGTGGGACACAGGGGCTCGGAAACACCTTC
CGTQGLGNTF
>-|few|TRBJ1-1|TRBV7-2
TGTGCCAGCAGTCCCCCGTGGGCTAGAATCACTGAAGCTTTCTTT
CASSPPWARITEAFF
>-|-|TRBJ1-2|TRBV2
TGTGCCAGCAATCTCAGGGGAATTCAGCGTGGCTACACCTTC
CASNLRGIQRGYTF
>-|once|TRBJ2-2|TRBV2
TGTGCCAGCAGTTTTTCGTTATCCAAATCCACCGGGGAGCTGTTTTTT
CASSFSLSKSTGELFF
>TRBD1|many|TRBJ1-4|TRBV20-1
TGCAGTGCTACCCTGATGACAGGGAGTAATGAAAAACTGTTTTTT
CSATLMTGSNEKLFF
>-|few|TRBJ1-4|TRBV7-9
TGTGCCAGCAGCCAAGATTGGGGCCAGTTTAATGAAAAACTGTTTTTT
CASSQDWGQFNEKLFF
>-|many|TRBJ1-5|TRBV7-9
TGTGCCAGCAGCTTAAGTTGGCAGCCCCAGCATTTT
CASSLSWQPQHF
>-|-|TRBJ1-5|TRBV4-1
TGCGCCAGCAGCGGAGGGGTACTTAATCAGCCCCAGCATTTT
CASSGGVLNQPQHF
>-|-|TRBJ2-7|TRBV10-3
TGTGCCATCAGTGAGGTAGCGGGGAACAGGGGCTACGAGCAGTACTTC
CAISEVAGNRGYEQYF
>TRBD1|-|TRBJ1-5|TRBV2
TGTGCCAGCAGTGAGGGGACAGTCGGTAGCAATCAGCCCCAGCATTTT
CASSEGTVGSNQPQHF
>-|-|TRBJ2-5|TRBV6-2/TRBV6-3
TGTGCCAGCAGTTACGAGTACCAAGGGACCCAGTACTTC
CASSYEYQGTQYF